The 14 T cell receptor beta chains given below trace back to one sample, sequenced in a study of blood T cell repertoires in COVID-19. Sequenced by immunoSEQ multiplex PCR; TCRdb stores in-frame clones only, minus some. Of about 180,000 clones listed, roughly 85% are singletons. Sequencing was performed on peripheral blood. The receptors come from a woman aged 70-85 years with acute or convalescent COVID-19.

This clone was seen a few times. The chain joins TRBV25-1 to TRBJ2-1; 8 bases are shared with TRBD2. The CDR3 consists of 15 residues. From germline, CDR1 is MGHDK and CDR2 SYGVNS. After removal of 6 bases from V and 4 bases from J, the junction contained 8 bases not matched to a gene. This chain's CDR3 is CASSQLAEGYNEQFF. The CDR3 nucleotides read TGTGCCAGCAGCCAACTAGCGGAGGGGTACAATGAGCAGTTCTTC.

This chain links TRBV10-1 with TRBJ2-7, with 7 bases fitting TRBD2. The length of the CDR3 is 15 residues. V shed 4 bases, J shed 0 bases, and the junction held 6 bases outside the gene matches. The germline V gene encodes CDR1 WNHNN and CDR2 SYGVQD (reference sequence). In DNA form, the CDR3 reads TGCGCCAGCAGTGCAGCGGGACGGAGCTCCTACGAGCAGTACTTC. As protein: CASSAAGRSSYEQYF.

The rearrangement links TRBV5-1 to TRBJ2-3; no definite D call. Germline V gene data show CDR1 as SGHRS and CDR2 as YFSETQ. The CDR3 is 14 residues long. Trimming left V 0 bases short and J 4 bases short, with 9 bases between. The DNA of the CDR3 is TGCGCCAGCAGCTTGGGCGATCCCGCAGATACGCAGTATTTT. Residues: CASSLGDPADTQYF. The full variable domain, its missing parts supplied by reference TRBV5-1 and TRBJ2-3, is KAGVTQTPRYLIKTRGQQVTLSCSPISGHRSVSWYQQTPGQGLQFLFEYFSETQRNKGNFPGRFSGRQFSNSRSEMNVSTLELGDSALYLCASSLGDPADTQYFGPGTRLTVL.

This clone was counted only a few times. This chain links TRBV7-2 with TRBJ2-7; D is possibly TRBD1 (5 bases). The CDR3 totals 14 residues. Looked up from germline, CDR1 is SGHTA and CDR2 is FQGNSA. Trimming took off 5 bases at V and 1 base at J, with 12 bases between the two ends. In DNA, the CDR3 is TGTGCCAGCAGCCCTTCGGCAGGGTCCTACGAGCAGTACTTC. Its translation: CASSPSAGSYEQYF.

The CDR3 region is CASRLQGSNEKLFF. The CDR3 DNA sequence: TGTGCCAGCAGACTACAGGGATCTAATGAAAAACTGTTTTTT. J is TRBJ1-4 and V is TRBV27; TRBD1 might be the D (6 bases). Trimming shortened V by 6 bases and J by 3 bases, and 11 bases separated the two germline ends. The CDR3 has 14 amino acids. Germline-derived CDR1 and CDR2 are MNHEY and SMNVEV (reference sequence).

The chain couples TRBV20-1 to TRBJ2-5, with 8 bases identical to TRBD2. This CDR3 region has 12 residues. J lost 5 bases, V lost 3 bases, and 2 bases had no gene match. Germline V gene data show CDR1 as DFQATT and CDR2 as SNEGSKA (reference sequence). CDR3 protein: CSASSGAETQYF. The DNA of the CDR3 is TGCAGTGCTAGTAGCGGGGCGGAGACCCAGTACTTC.

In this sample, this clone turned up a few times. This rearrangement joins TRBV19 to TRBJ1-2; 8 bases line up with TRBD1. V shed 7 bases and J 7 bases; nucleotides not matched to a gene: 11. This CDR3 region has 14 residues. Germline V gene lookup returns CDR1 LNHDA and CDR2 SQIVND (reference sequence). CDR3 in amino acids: CASMPGRGLGGYTF. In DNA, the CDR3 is TGTGCCAGTATGCCAGGCAGGGGGCTGGGTGGCTACACCTTC.

The CDR3 DNA is TGTGCCAGCAGCTCCCCACCCGGGACTAGCACCGGGGAGCTGTTTTTT. It encodes CASSSPPGTSTGELFF. The chain links TRBV5-6 to TRBJ2-2; 8 bases map to TRBD2. From germline, CDR1 is SGHDT and CDR2 YYEEEE. V was clipped by 3 bases and J by 4 bases; unmatched bases: 8. The length of the CDR3 is 16 residues.

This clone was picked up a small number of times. In nucleotides, the CDR3 is TGTGCCAGCAGCTTGGGTGAGCGGGAGTGGCATGAGCAGTTCTTC. Its translation: CASSLGEREWHEQFF. V usage is TRBV5-5 and J usage is TRBJ2-1; 8 bases align to TRBD2. Germline values: CDR1 SGHKS, CDR2 YYEKEE (reference sequence). CDR3 size: 15 residues. V was pared by 0 bases and J by 8 bases, with 7 bases of the junction left unmatched.

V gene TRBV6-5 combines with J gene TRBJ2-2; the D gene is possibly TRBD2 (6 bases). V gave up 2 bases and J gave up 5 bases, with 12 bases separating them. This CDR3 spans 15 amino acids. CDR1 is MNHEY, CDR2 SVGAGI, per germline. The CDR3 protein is CASSYPSSGTGELFF. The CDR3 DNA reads TGTGCCAGCAGTTACCCTTCAAGCGGGACCGGGGAGCTGTTTTTT.

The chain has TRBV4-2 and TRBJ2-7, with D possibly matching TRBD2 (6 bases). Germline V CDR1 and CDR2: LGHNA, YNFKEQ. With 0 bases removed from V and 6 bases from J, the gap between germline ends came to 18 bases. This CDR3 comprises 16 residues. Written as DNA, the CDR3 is TGTGCCAGCAGCCAAGATCTAACGGGAGAAATGTGCGAGCAGTACTTC. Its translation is CASSQDLTGEMCEQYF.

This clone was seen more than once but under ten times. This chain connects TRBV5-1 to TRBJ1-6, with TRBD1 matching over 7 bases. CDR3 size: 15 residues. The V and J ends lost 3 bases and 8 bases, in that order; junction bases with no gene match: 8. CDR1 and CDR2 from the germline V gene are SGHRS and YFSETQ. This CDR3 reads CASSYARGLHSPLHF. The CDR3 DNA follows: TGCGCCAGCAGCTACGCGAGGGGGCTCCATTCACCCCTCCACTTT.

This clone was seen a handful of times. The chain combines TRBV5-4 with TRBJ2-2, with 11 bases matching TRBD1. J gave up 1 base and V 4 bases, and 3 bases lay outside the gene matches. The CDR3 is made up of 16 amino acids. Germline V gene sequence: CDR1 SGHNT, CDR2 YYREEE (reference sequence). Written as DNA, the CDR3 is TGTGCCAGCAGCGGACAGGGGGCGCGGAACACCGGGGAGCTGTTTTTT. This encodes CASSGQGARNTGELFF. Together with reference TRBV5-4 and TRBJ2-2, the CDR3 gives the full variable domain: ETGVTQSPTHLIKTRGQQVTLRCSSQSGHNTVSWYQQALGQGPQFIFQYYREEENGRGNFPPRFSGLQFPNYSSELNVNALELDDSALYLCASSGQGARNTGELFFGEGSRLTVL.

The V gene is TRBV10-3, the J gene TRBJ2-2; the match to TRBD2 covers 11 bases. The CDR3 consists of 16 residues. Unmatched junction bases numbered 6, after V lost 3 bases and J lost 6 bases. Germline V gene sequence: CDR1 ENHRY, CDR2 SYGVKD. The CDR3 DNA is TGTGCCATCAGTGAAACTAGCGGGAGTTCTTCCGGGGAGCTGTTTTTT. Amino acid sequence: CAISETSGSSSGELFF.